These 27 T cell receptor beta chains share one sample of origin, sequenced in a study of T cells in localized non-small cell lung cancer. TCRdb's table, derived via immunoSEQ multiplex PCR, lists solely in-frame clones and lacks some. The repertoire holds approximately 57,000 clones, roughly 90% seen once, with about 4.8% in the top ten. The sequenced sample was peripheral blood, obtained before any cancer treatment. These receptors were collected from a woman aged 35 to 70 with stage I lung adenocarcinoma.

This chain uses TRBV2 with TRBJ2-3; D call uncertain. V was cut by 4 bases and J by 4 bases, with 9 bases left in between. The germline V gene encodes CDR1 SNHLY and CDR2 FYNNEI. The CDR3 sequence is 13 residues long. The CDR3 spells CASSARASDTQYF. CDR3 DNA sequence: TGTGCCAGCAGTGCCCGGGCGTCAGATACGCAGTATTTT.

In its sample, this clone was seen once. The chain links TRBV30 to TRBJ2-1; 9 nucleotides line up with TRBD1. Germline-derived CDR1 and CDR2 are GTSNPN and SVGIG (reference sequence). Trimming removed 6 bases from V and 11 bases from J; junction bases left unmatched: 17. This CDR3 is built from 15 residues. Written as DNA, the CDR3 is TGTGCCTGTCCTAAACAGGGGGCTGGAGGCGGCCAGCAGTTCTTC. Amino acids: CACPKQGAGGGQQFF.

This rearrangement joins TRBV29-1 to TRBJ2-7; D remains unclear. Trimming removed 4 bases at V and 5 bases at J, with 12 bases between. Germline CDR1 reads SQVTM; CDR2 reads ANQGSEA. The CDR3 sequence is 12 residues long. The CDR3 nucleotides are TGCAGCGTTGTCCTAGGGAACCACGAGCAGTACTTC. Its protein product is CSVVLGNHEQYF.

This clone has only a few counts. V and J are TRBV19 and TRBJ1-5; D perhaps matches TRBD1 (6 bases). This CDR3 is 15 amino acids long. The V and J ends lost 5 bases and 9 bases respectively, with 20 bases between them. Per the germline V gene, CDR1 is LNHDA and CDR2 is SQIVND (reference sequence). Written as DNA, the CDR3 is TGTGCCAGTAGTGCATACCGGGACACATTTTCGCCCCAGCATTTT. Protein: CASSAYRDTFSPQHF.

The chain carries TRBV7-2 and TRBJ1-1; D might be TRBD1 (5 bases). The germline V gene has CDR1 SGHTA and CDR2 FQGNSA. Deletions cut 5 bases from V and 1 base from J, with 23 bases between. This CDR3 comprises 18 residues. DNA for the CDR3: TGTGCCAGCAGCCAATATTTAGGAAGTAGGACAAAGAACACTGAAGCTTTCTTT. Its protein is CASSQYLGSRTKNTEAFF. Drawing the rest from reference TRBV7-2 and TRBJ1-1, the complete variable domain is GAGVSQSPSNKVTEKGKDVELRCDPISGHTALYWYRQSLGQGLEFLIYFQGNSAPDKSGLPSDRFSAERTGGSVSTLTIQRTQQEDSAVYLCASSQYLGSRTKNTEAFFGQGTRLTVV.

With respect to this clone: The same CDR3 can be traced to other DNA sequences in this sample. The chain combines TRBV5-6 with TRBJ1-5; perhaps TRBD1 as D (5 bases). The germline V gene encodes CDR1 SGHDT and CDR2 YYEEEE. V shed 5 bases and J shed 4 bases, with 13 bases lying between them. The CDR3 extends over 14 amino acids. CDR3 DNA sequence: TGTGCCAGCAGTAAAGACAGAGTTAATCAGCCCCAGCATTTT. This translates into CASSKDRVNQPQHF.

This clone was recorded once. The sample carries other DNA sequences with the same CDR3. The chain is built from TRBV7-2 and TRBJ2-1; 7 bases line up with TRBD2. The germline V gene has CDR1 SGHTA and CDR2 FQGNSA. The V gene end was trimmed by 4 bases and the J gene end by 2 bases; junction bases not matched to a gene: 5. This CDR3 region has 15 residues. Written as DNA, the CDR3 is TGTGCCAGCAGCTCCCTAGCGGCCACCTACAATGAGCAGTTCTTC. This codes for CASSSLAATYNEQFF.

The V gene is TRBV7-2, the J gene TRBJ2-7; D gene unclear. Trimming stripped 4 bases from V and 6 bases from J, with 10 bases between. The CDR3 runs to 12 residues. CDR1 and CDR2 (germline): SGHTA, FQGNSA. The chain's CDR3 is CASSSPPREQYF. CDR3 nucleotide sequence: TGTGCCAGCAGCTCGCCCCCACGCGAGCAGTACTTC.

This chain connects TRBV6-6 to TRBJ2-2; 10 positions match TRBD2. Trimming removed 6 bases from V and 1 base from J; junction bases left unmatched: 2. The CDR3 is 15 amino acids. The germline gives CDR1 MNHNY, CDR2 SVGAGI (reference sequence). The CDR3 region has the DNA TGTGCCAGCAGGAGCGGGGGGGGGAACACCGGGGAGCTGTTTTTT. Translating gives CASRSGGGNTGELFF.

The J gene is TRBJ1-6, the V gene TRBV6-1; unclear D gene. The CDR3 sequence is 16 residues long. Trimming left V 2 bases short and J 0 bases short, with 8 bases between. From germline, CDR1 is MNHNS and CDR2 SASEGT. The CDR3 DNA follows: TGTGCCAGCAGTGAACGGCGGAGCTCCTATAATTCACCCCTCCACTTT. Translating it yields CASSERRSSYNSPLHF.

This chain joins TRBV11-2 and TRBJ2-1, with 12 positions matching TRBD2. CDR3 size: 16 residues. Germline CDR1 and CDR2: SGHAT and FQNNGV. With 1 base clipped from V and 9 bases from J, the junction kept 7 bases outside the gene matches. DNA for the CDR3: TGTGCCAGCAGCTTAGGTCGTCTAGCGGGGGGGAGTGAGCAGTTCTTC. Translation gives CASSLGRLAGGSEQFF.

The rearrangement links TRBV30 to TRBJ1-2, with D hard to call. V lost 2 bases to trimming and J lost 4 bases, with 11 bases between them. Germline V gives CDR1 GTSNPN, CDR2 SVGIG (reference sequence). The CDR3 runs to 13 residues. DNA of the CDR3: TGTGCCTGGAGTTCCAGTAGGTTCTATGGCTACACCTTC. Its protein is CAWSSSRFYGYTF.

V usage is TRBV7-2 and J usage is TRBJ2-1; TRBD2 matches at 12 bases. The junction had 4 bases not matched to a gene; V was cut back by 5 bases and J by 2 bases. The CDR3 covers 16 residues. Looked up from germline, CDR1 is SGHTA and CDR2 is FQGNSA. The CDR3 nucleotides read TGTGCCAGCAGCACATCTAGCGGGGGGGCCTACAATGAGCAGTTCTTC. The encoded protein is CASSTSSGGAYNEQFF.

The chain couples TRBV6-1 to TRBJ1-1; D is unclear. The germline V and J ends were trimmed by 2 bases and 0 bases, with 7 bases remaining between them. There are 14 residues in the CDR3. The germline CDR1 and CDR2 sequences are MNHNS and SASEGT. In DNA form, the CDR3 reads TGTGCCAGCAGTGAACCCGGGATGAACACTGAAGCTTTCTTT. Its translation is CASSEPGMNTEAFF.

The chain couples TRBV6-1 to TRBJ2-1; D gene uncertain. Trimming removed 2 bases from V and 9 bases from J, with 14 bases in between. Germline values: CDR1 MNHNS, CDR2 SASEGT. The CDR3 has 14 amino acids. CDR3 sequence (DNA): TGTGCCAGCAGTGAAAGGCAATTCCGTAGTGAGCAGTTCTTC. Translation gives CASSERQFRSEQFF.

This chain uses TRBV5-1 with TRBJ2-5, with D possibly called TRBD1 or TRBD2 (6 bases each). V was cut by 1 base and J by 5 bases, with 12 bases left in between. Germline CDR1 SGHRS, CDR2 YFSETQ. The CDR3 totals 14 residues. CDR3 sequence: CASSLTGGQETQYF. The CDR3 DNA sequence: TGCGCCAGCAGCTTGACTGGGGGGCAGGAGACCCAGTACTTC.

The V and J genes are TRBV9 and TRBJ1-1, with D hard to call. V was cut by 2 bases and J by 1 base, with 12 bases left in between. This CDR3 comprises 15 residues. Germline V gene sequence: CDR1 SGDLS, CDR2 YYNGEE. The CDR3 region is CASSVGDLSNTEAFF. The DNA for the CDR3 is TGTGCCAGCAGCGTTGGGGATCTTTCGAACACTGAAGCTTTCTTT.

The chain couples TRBV11-3 to TRBJ2-3; 7 bases map to TRBD1. V was clipped by 4 bases and J by 4 bases; unmatched bases: 8. Germline V gives CDR1 SGHNT, CDR2 YENEEA. The CDR3 has 15 amino acids. CDR3 bases: TGTGCCAGCAGCTCCGGCGACAGGGCAGCAGATACGCAGTATTTT. Its translation is CASSSGDRAADTQYF.

The chain recombines TRBV7-9 with TRBJ1-6; D is ambiguous. This CDR3 contains 11 residues. V dropped 5 bases and J dropped 7 bases, with 3 bases sitting between them. Germline V gene data show CDR1 as SEHNR and CDR2 as FQNEAQ (reference sequence). CDR3 coding DNA: TGTGCCAGCAGCCAAAATTCACCCCTCCACTTT. This translates into CASSQNSPLHF.

V is TRBV6-1 and J is TRBJ2-5; D may be TRBD2 (6 bases). Germline V gives CDR1 MNHNS, CDR2 SASEGT. CDR3 size: 14 residues. V shed 7 bases and J shed 0 bases, with 12 bases lying between them. CDR3 residues: CASIGGIYQETQYF. As DNA, the CDR3 is TGTGCCAGCATCGGAGGGATTTACCAAGAGACCCAGTACTTC.

The J gene is TRBJ2-4, the V gene TRBV6-5; D gene unclear. The CDR3 is 14 amino acids. CDR1 and CDR2 (germline): MNHEY, SVGAGI. V was clipped by 7 bases and J by 1 base, with 11 bases between them. CDR3 loop: CASTGGEAKNIQYF. The CDR3 DNA follows: TGTGCCAGCACCGGCGGTGAGGCCAAAAACATTCAGTACTTC.

The chain is built from TRBV15 and TRBJ1-5; TRBD1 might be the D (6 bases). Trimming took 0 bases from V and 7 from J, leaving 19 bases between them. This CDR3 region has 17 residues. Germline values: CDR1 LNHNV, CDR2 YYDKDF (reference sequence). This CDR3 is CATSRDFGGRGKQPQHF. CDR3 coding DNA: TGTGCCACCAGCAGAGATTTTGGGGGGCGCGGGAAACAGCCCCAGCATTTT. The complete variable domain, with remaining parts taken from reference TRBV15 and TRBJ1-5, reads DAMVIQNPRYQVTQFGKPVTLSCSQTLNHNVMYWYQQKSSQAPKLLFHYYDKDFNNEADTPDNFQSRRPNTSFCFLDIRSPGLGDTAMYLCATSRDFGGRGKQPQHFGDGTRLSIL.

This rearrangement joins TRBV7-9 to TRBJ2-1; the match to TRBD1 covers 7 bases. CDR1 SEHNR and CDR2 FQNEAQ come from the germline V gene (reference sequence). V shed 5 bases, J shed 3 bases, and the junction held 7 bases outside the gene matches. The CDR3 is made up of 15 amino acids. The CDR3 coding sequence is TGTGCCAGCAGCAATGGACAGGCGATCTACAATGAGCAGTTCTTC. Its translation: CASSNGQAIYNEQFF.

Regarding this clone: Other nucleotide sequences in the sample specify the same CDR3. V is TRBV7-9 and J is TRBJ2-1; D remains unclear. Trimming left V 0 bases short and J 2 bases short, with 5 bases between. CDR3 size: 14 residues. CDR1 and CDR2 (germline): SEHNR, FQNEAQ (reference sequence). The CDR3 sequence is CASSLAGTYNEQFF. The CDR3 DNA is TGTGCCAGCAGCTTAGCGGGTACCTACAATGAGCAGTTCTTC.

This sequence joins TRBV2 and TRBJ2-3; 12 bases agree with TRBD2. CDR3 length: 20 residues. Unmatched junction bases numbered 16, after V lost 6 bases and J lost 0 bases. Germline V gene data show CDR1 as SNHLY and CDR2 as FYNNEI. CDR3 region: CASRLPLRSSGGASTDTQYF. The CDR3 DNA reads TGTGCCAGCAGGCTCCCCCTTAGGTCTAGCGGGGGGGCTAGCACAGATACGCAGTATTTT.

This rearrangement joins TRBV7-3 to TRBJ1-1; D gene ambiguous. The CDR3 contains 13 residues. Trimming shortened V by 5 bases and J by 0 bases, and 7 bases separated the two germline ends. Germline loops: CDR1 SGHTA, CDR2 FQGTGA. The CDR3 coding sequence is TGTGCCAGCAGCAGAGGGATGAACACTGAAGCTTTCTTT. Encoded protein: CASSRGMNTEAFF.

This clone was seen a few times. The chain combines TRBV5-1 with TRBJ2-6; D gene ambiguous. Germline CDR1 SGHRS, CDR2 YFSETQ. Trimming shortened V by 0 bases and J by 4 bases, and 8 bases separated the two germline ends. The CDR3 runs to 15 residues. The CDR3 here is CASSLDVGGANVLTF. DNA for the CDR3: TGCGCCAGCAGCTTGGACGTCGGCGGGGCCAACGTCCTGACTTTC.